Listed below are T cell receptor beta chains from one sample, sequenced in a study of regulatory T cells in long-lasting Graves disease. Using its own MiXCR run on the multiplex PCR reads, TCRdb lists one record per CDR3 protein. The sample consists of about 420,000 distinct CDR3 sequences, about 17% of them appearing once. These data were also filed under a second study, of T cells in Graves' hyperthyroidism and ophthalmopathy.

The sample here was peripheral blood mononuclear cells (PBMCs), taken at new diagnosis, from a patient treated with antithyroid drugs. These receptors were collected from a woman between 18 and 29 years old with Graves disease. Each CDR3 is given with its conserved first and last residue. A D gene is named only where the DNA matches it firmly. Clone size is stated in some rows and not others, as once, few, many or a class when expanded.

j_gene | abundance | len | v_gene | d_gene | CDR3aa | CDR3nt
TRBJ1-2 | - | 15 | TRBV3-1 | - | CASSQVLPGDYGYTF | TGTGCCAGCAGCCAAGTTTTGCCAGGGGACTATGGCTACACCTTC
TRBJ1-1 | - | 15 | TRBV19 | - | CASSIDGLLGTEAFF | TGTGCCAGTAGTATAGACGGACTCCTGGGGACTGAAGCTTTCTTT
TRBJ2-5 | many | 17 | TRBV6-1 | TRBD2 | CASSVSYGAGGEETQYF | TGTGCCAGCAGTGTTAGCTATGGCGCGGGAGGCGAAGAGACCCAGTACTTC
TRBJ2-3 | many | 15 | TRBV7-2 | - | CASSQFGERVDTQYF | TGTGCCAGCAGCCAATTCGGGGAGCGGGTAGACACGCAGTATTTT
TRBJ1-5 | - | 16 | TRBV20-1 | - | CSARDIRQSGGQPQHF | TGCAGTGCTAGAGATATTAGACAGAGCGGGGGGCAGCCCCAGCATTTT
TRBJ2-7 | many | 13 | TRBV6-1 | - | CASTHGRAYEQYF | TGTGCCAGCACCCACGGTCGGGCCTACGAGCAGTACTTC
TRBJ2-5 | - | 15 | TRBV14 | TRBD2 | CASSPLAGEQETQYF | TGTGCCAGCAGCCCACTAGCGGGCGAACAGGAGACCCAGTACTTC
TRBJ2-5 | many | 12 | TRBV11-3 | - | CASSLIQETQYF | TGTGCCAGCAGCTTGATCCAAGAGACCCAGTACTTC
TRBJ2-7 | many | 16 | TRBV6-2/TRBV6-3 | TRBD1 | CASSYRGQDSSYEQYF | TGTGCCAGCAGTTACAGAGGACAGGATAGCTCCTACGAGCAGTACTTC
TRBJ1-1 | many | 14 | TRBV6-1 | TRBD1 | CASTADRGNTEAFF | TGTGCCAGCACCGCAGACAGGGGGAACACTGAAGCTTTCTTT
TRBJ1-2 | few | 16 | TRBV6-2/TRBV6-3 | TRBD1 | CASSPLGQATSYGYTF | TGTGCCAGCAGTCCCCTGGGACAGGCTACGTCCTATGGCTACACCTTC
TRBJ1-5 | many | 15 | TRBV28 | - | CASSLGWGGNQPQHF | TGTGCCAGCAGTTTGGGGTGGGGGGGCAATCAGCCCCAGCATTTT
TRBJ1-2 | many | 16 | TRBV15 | - | CATSRPSYNPNYGYTF | TGTGCCACCAGCAGACCCAGCTACAACCCTAACTATGGCTACACCTTC
TRBJ2-7 | many | 17 | TRBV11-3 | TRBD2 | CASSLILAGGAHHEQYF | TGTGCCAGCAGCTTAATACTAGCGGGAGGAGCGCACCACGAGCAGTACTTC
TRBJ2-1 | - | 14 | TRBV7-3 | TRBD2 | CASSNTGTSDEQFF | TGTGCCAGCAGTAATACCGGGACTAGCGATGAGCAGTTCTTC
TRBJ1-1 | many | 13 | TRBV11-2 | - | CASNPTVGYEAFF | TGTGCCAGCAACCCGACAGTGGGTTATGAAGCTTTCTTT
TRBJ2-7 | - | 15 | TRBV19 | TRBD2 | CASSSPGLATYEQYF | TGTGCCAGTAGTTCTCCGGGACTAGCGACCTACGAGCAGTACTTC
TRBJ2-2 | few | 15 | TRBV6-1 | - | CASLKQGAGGGELFF | TGTGCCAGCTTGAAACAGGGGGCGGGAGGCGGGGAGCTGTTTTTT
TRBJ2-1 | many | 14 | TRBV2 | TRBD2 | CASRISGTSRKQFF | TGTGCCAGCCGAATTTCCGGGACTAGCAGAAAGCAGTTCTTC
TRBJ2-5 | many | 13 | TRBV7-2 | TRBD2 | CASSRGGLETQYF | TGTGCCAGCAGCCGCGGGGGGCTAGAGACCCAGTACTTC
TRBJ2-7 | many | 11 | TRBV27 | - | CASSAGVEQYF | TGTGCCAGCAGTGCAGGGGTTGAGCAGTACTTC
TRBJ2-7 | few | 16 | TRBV4-2 | TRBD2 | CASSLEAGGRSYEQYF | TGTGCCAGCAGCCTAGAGGCGGGGGGACGTTCCTACGAGCAGTACTTC